This T cell receptor beta chain was sequenced during a study of cytomegalovirus exposure and HLA in healthy donors. Points from the study as a whole: A classifier reportedly called cytomegalovirus status with high sensitivity and specificity. According to the study, roughly 160 TCR beta chains were cytomegalovirus-associated. Some public TCRs appeared in many individuals, while most sequences were rare.

Separation from the roughly 680-subject first cohort characterized the roughly 120-subject validation cohort, to which the donors belonged. The CDR3 loop spans 15 amino acids. V lost 6 bases and J lost 1; bases outside the gene matches: 4. Germline V CDR1 and CDR2: LNHDA, SQIVND (reference sequence). Data came from immunoSEQ multiplex PCR; TCRdb stores just in-frame clones and leaves some out. The repertoire consists of about 98,000 clones, with about 95% occurring once and the leading ten covering almost 0.9%. Regarding this clone: Its antigen is unknown.

Sequenced material: PBMCs. The chain recombines TRBV19 with TRBJ1-5; 9 bases are a match to TRBD1. The source is a woman aged 18-29 years in good health and CMV-seronegative. CDR3 in amino acids: CASSQGQGSNQPQHF. The CDR3 bases are TGTGCCAGTAGCCAGGGACAGGGCAGCAATCAGCCCCAGCATTTT.